This TCR beta chain is drawn from a study of cytomegalovirus exposure and HLA in healthy donors. Study-wide background: The same platform used for the 650 to 850 first-cohort repertoires was also used for the 90 to 150 validation repertoires, as a later analysis reported.

Study-level findings and limits: Across donors, most TCRs were seen rarely, yet some public ones were widespread. The listing of about 150 TCR beta chains classed them as cytomegalovirus-associated.

The donors were members of the validation cohort comprising roughly 130 subjects, separate from the approximately 670-subject first cohort. After removal of 5 bases from V and 0 bases from J, the junction contained 4 bases not matched to a gene. Germline CDR1 reads MNHEY; CDR2 reads SVGAGI. This CDR3 comprises 15 residues. As regards this clone: Its antigen is currently unknown.

TCRdb's copy holds only in-frame clones and misses some; the assay was immunoSEQ multiplex PCR. The sample has 250,000 to 300,000 clones, approximately 86% seen once. V is TRBV6-5 and J is TRBJ2-1; TRBD2 matches 7 bases. The source of this sequence is a woman between 18 and 30 years old in good health and CMV-seronegative. What was sequenced was PBMCs. The CDR3 region has the DNA TGTGCCAGCAGTAGCGGGGCTTTCTCCTACAATGAGCAGTTCTTC. Translation: CASSSGAFSYNEQFF.